Described below is a single T cell receptor beta chain sequence and its context. Its cognate antigen is unknown. Full-length variable regions came from constant-region reverse primers plus semi-nested Nested Universal Primer A PCR. One entry per CDR3 protein results from TCRdb running MiXCR on the 5' RACE reads. The sample has roughly 38,000 distinct CDR3 sequences, approximately 17% seen once. The CDR3 consists of 13 residues. The V and J ends lost 7 bases and 6 bases, in that order; junction bases with no gene match: 6. The germline V gene encodes CDR1 MDHEN and CDR2 SYDVKM. Notes on the study in general: The larger-cohort validation was restricted to a single TCR beta V-J rearrangement rather than whole repertoires. Tumor memory CD4+ T cell TCR gene usage clustered with blood and lymph node memory CD4+ cells and lymph node naive CD4+ cells. Tumor Treg TCRs overlapped most with tumor naive CD4+ cells.

What was sequenced was naive CD4+ T cells sorted from a lymph node. As to subset: naive CD4+ T cells, CD4+CD45RA+CD25-. This sequence originates from a female donor with breast cancer. The chain has TRBV28 and TRBJ2-1, with 7 positions matching TRBD2. The CDR3 loop reads CASTRAGINEQFF. The CDR3 DNA follows: TGTGCCAGCACCCGAGCGGGAATCAATGAGCAGTTCTTC.